This T cell receptor (beta chain) was documented in a study of human T cells and chemical hapten exposure. Across the whole study: TCR yields per sample varied, mainly owing to small pooled library volume differences.

This CDR3 is built from 16 residues. The trim removed 4 bases at V and 6 bases at J, leaving 11 bases unmatched. Germline V CDR1 and CDR2: SGDLS, YYNGEE. The template was total RNA from unfractionated whole blood. Concerning this clonotype itself: The antigen is undetermined.

Individual cDNA molecules in this library carried unique molecular identifiers. In the authors' workflow: The median was about 89,000 TCRs per sample, ranging roughly 20,000 to 750,000. TCRdb re-called the reads with MiXCR, one entry per CDR3 protein. These V and J calls rely on TCRdb rather than the paper's analysis. The sample holds about 120,000 distinct CDR3 sequences; over 7% are singletons and the top ten take about 1.4%. Broader study findings: There was no change with DPC sensitization in TCRs above 1 in 1000 frequency.

Sequencing was carried out using whole blood. The sequence was collected from a human donor in good health. Some clones in this sample may be carry-over from other donors' samples. V and J are TRBV9 and TRBJ2-2; the match to TRBD2 covers 8 bases. Here the CDR3 reads CASSPAGTSRAGELFF. In nucleotides, the CDR3 is TGTGCCAGCAGCCCTGCCGGGACTAGTAGGGCCGGGGAGCTGTTTTTT.